Below, 28 T cell receptor beta chains from the same sample are listed, as sequenced in a study of T cells in Graves' hyperthyroidism and ophthalmopathy. TCR beta CDR3 regions were amplified from RNA. The TCR CDR3 first-round RT-PCR relied on the HTBI primer set. In TCRdb, the multiplex PCR reads were re-called with MiXCR into one record per CDR3 protein. The table records a few hundred thousand distinct CDR3 sequences, roughly an eighth of them present only once. Source material: blood. These receptors all stem from a woman between 35 and 50 years old with Graves' ophthalmopathy.

V and J are TRBV5-4 and TRBJ2-2, with D hard to call. The V end was cut by 0 bases, the J end by 0 bases, with 9 bases between. The CDR3 spans 16 residues. The germline V gene has CDR1 SGHNT and CDR2 YYREEE (reference sequence). CDR3 sequence (DNA): TGTGCCAGCAGCTTGGAGGCGGCGCCGAACACCGGGGAGCTGTTTTTT. Translation: CASSLEAAPNTGELFF.

This clonotype was found many times. V gene TRBV2 combines with J gene TRBJ1-1; tentative D call: TRBD1 (6 bases). Per germline, CDR1 SNHLY and CDR2 FYNNEI. The CDR3 length is 14 residues. V was shortened by 10 bases and J by 2 bases, with 17 bases between the two germline ends. The DNA for the CDR3 is TGTGCCACCGTCCGGGGGGGCCGAAACACTGAAGCTTTCTTT. Translated: CATVRGGRNTEAFF.

The V call is TRBV5-5, the J call TRBJ2-6; D remains ambiguous. CDR3 length: 16 amino acids. V lost 1 base to trimming and J lost 0 bases, with 8 bases between them. The V gene's germline CDR1 is SGHKS and CDR2 YYEKEE (reference sequence). CDR3 sequence (DNA): TGTGCCAGCAGCTTGTACAGAATCTCTGGGGCCAACGTCCTGACTTTC. Translation: CASSLYRISGANVLTF.

With regard to this clonotype: This may stem from a read error, because a much larger clone lies one nucleotide away. The chain is built from TRBV2 and TRBJ2-7; TRBD1 matches 9 bases. Germline V gene sequence: CDR1 SNHLY, CDR2 FYNNEI. Unmatched junction bases numbered 7, after V lost 8 bases and J lost 5 bases. The length of the CDR3 is 13 residues. The CDR3 spells CASGMDRGDEQYF. Written as DNA, the CDR3 is TGTGCCAGCGGGATGGACAGGGGCGACGAGCAGTACTTC.

This clonotype was seen more than once but under ten times. J is TRBJ1-1 and V is TRBV28; D is uncertain. Germline V CDR1 and CDR2: MDHEN, SYDVKM. This CDR3 has 14 residues. V lost 3 bases and J lost 1, with 9 bases in between. CDR3 DNA sequence: TGTGCCAGCAGTTTTTCGTTCGGGAACACTGAAGCTTTCTTT. Translated, it gives CASSFSFGNTEAFF.

Notes on this clonotype: A much larger clonotype is one base distant, so this may be a read error. This chain connects TRBV27 to TRBJ1-2; D is possibly TRBD1 (5 bases). CDR1 MNHEY and CDR2 SMNVEV come from the germline V gene (reference sequence). CDR3 length: 16 amino acids. The CDR3 DNA sequence: TGTGTCAGCAGTTTATCGTTTCGACAGACGAGCTATGGCTACACCTTC. This codes for CVSSLSFRQTSYGYTF.

There are many counts of this clonotype. The CDR3 loop is CATQRLGTYEQYF. The DNA of the CDR3 is TGTGCCACACAGCGACTCGGGACGTACGAGCAGTACTTC. The chain employs TRBV13 and TRBJ2-7; perhaps D is TRBD1 or TRBD2 (5 bases each). V gave up 10 bases and J gave up 4 bases, with 17 bases separating them. In germline, CDR1 is PRHDT, CDR2 FYEKMQ (reference sequence). The CDR3 has 13 residues.

This clonotype was picked up a small number of times. This chain connects TRBV20-1 to TRBJ2-7, with TRBD2 matching over 7 bases. Trimming took 4 bases from V and 2 from J; bases not matched to a gene: 11. The length of the CDR3 is 15 residues. CDR1 DFQATT and CDR2 SNEGSKA come from the germline V gene (reference sequence). The CDR3 region has the DNA TGCAGTGCTACCAGACTAGCCCAAAGGGCCTACGAGCAGTACTTC. Its protein product is CSATRLAQRAYEQYF.

Regarding this clonotype: With a much larger clone just one base away, this may be a read error. The V call is TRBV5-4, the J call TRBJ2-7; 9 positions match TRBD1. There are 16 residues in the CDR3. Germline-derived CDR1 and CDR2 are SGHNT and YYREEE (reference sequence). J was trimmed by 5 bases and V by 3 bases; bases with no gene match: 12. Written as DNA, the CDR3 is TGTGCCAGCAGCTCACCGGGACAGGGATTCATCAACGAGCAGTACTTC. Translation: CASSSPGQGFINEQYF.

This clonotype was detected ten times or more. The chain recombines TRBV7-2 with TRBJ1-1, with D perhaps matching TRBD1 (5 bases). The CDR3 totals 14 residues. The germline V gene encodes CDR1 SGHTA and CDR2 FQGNSA. The V end was cut by 1 base, the J end by 3 bases, with 9 bases between. The CDR3 coding sequence is TGTGCCAGCAGCTTAGAAGGGGCGCACACTGAAGCTTTCTTT. Translated, it gives CASSLEGAHTEAFF.

This clonotype was picked up many times. The V gene is TRBV28, the J gene TRBJ1-1; 8 bases match TRBD1. The ends lost 1 base at V and 8 bases at J; junction bases unmatched: 6. Germline V gene sequence: CDR1 MDHEN, CDR2 SYDVKM. This CDR3 has 14 residues. CDR3 sequence: CASSLLQGAGEAFF. CDR3 in DNA: TGTGCCAGCAGTTTATTGCAGGGGGCGGGGGAAGCTTTCTTT.

This clonotype has at least ten counts. The chain links TRBV20-1 to TRBJ2-1; tentative D call: TRBD2 (5 bases). In germline, CDR1 is DFQATT, CDR2 SNEGSKA (reference sequence). V was pared by 3 bases and J by 0 bases, with 12 bases between. The CDR3 has 15 residues. The CDR3 sequence is CSARGSRGSYNEQFF. The CDR3 DNA follows: TGCAGTGCTAGGGGGTCCCGGGGCTCCTACAATGAGCAGTTCTTC.

This clonotype has more than one count but fewer than ten. This rearrangement joins TRBV18 to TRBJ1-1, with no clear D. This CDR3 is built from 15 residues. V dropped 3 bases and J dropped 5 bases, with 16 bases sitting between them. Germline V gene lookup returns CDR1 KGHSH and CDR2 LQKENI. CDR3 in amino acids: CASSPRLAGTTEAFF. For the CDR3, the DNA is TGTGCCAGCTCACCCCGACTGGCGGGAACAACTGAAGCTTTCTTT.

This clonotype turned up a few times. Here the CDR3 DNA reads TGTGCCAGCAGCGTAGGGTCCGGGTATGGTTCACCCCTCCACTTT. This codes for CASSVGSGYGSPLHF. The chain has TRBV9 and TRBJ1-6; unclear D gene. The germline gives CDR1 SGDLS, CDR2 YYNGEE. This CDR3 is 15 amino acids long. Trimming shortened V by 0 bases and J by 9 bases, and 13 bases separated the two germline ends.

This clonotype has just a few counts. At one boundary the junction diverges from the germline segment, which might be a read error. The gene calls are TRBV4-2 and TRBJ2-3, with 15 bases identical to TRBD2. The CDR3 spans 21 residues. CDR1 LGHNA and CDR2 YNFKEQ come from the germline V gene. The CDR3 bases are TGTGCCAGCAGCAAAGACGTTCGAGGACTAGCGGGAGGGCCTGGCACAGATACGCAGTATTTT. This sequence encodes CASSKDVRGLAGGPGTDTQYF.

CDR3 bases: TGCAGTGCTAGAGATTTCTGGGCTAGCGTTCAAGAGACCCAGTACTTC. It yields the protein CSARDFWASVQETQYF. J is TRBJ2-5 and V is TRBV20-1, with a possible D match to TRBD2 (6 bases). Between the trimmed V and J ends, which lost 0 bases and 2 bases, there was a span of 16 bases. CDR1 is DFQATT and CDR2 is SNEGSKA in the germline V gene (reference sequence). CDR3 length: 16 amino acids.

This clonotype has a handful of counts. The rearrangement uses TRBV4-1 and TRBJ2-5, with 7 nucleotides matching TRBD1. The CDR3 is 13 amino acids. After removal of 5 bases from V and 3 bases from J, the junction contained 3 bases not matched to a gene. From germline, CDR1 is MGHRA and CDR2 YSYEKL. The CDR3 DNA reads as TGCGCCAGCAGCTACGGGACAGAAGAGACCCAGTACTTC. Translating gives CASSYGTEETQYF.

This clonotype was seen ten or more times. V and J are TRBV28 and TRBJ2-7, with D tentatively TRBD1 or TRBD2 (5 bases each). The V and J ends lost 3 bases and 4 bases respectively, with 13 bases between them. The CDR3 extends over 14 amino acids. Germline-derived CDR1 and CDR2 are MDHEN and SYDVKM. Written as DNA, the CDR3 is TGTGCCAGCAGTTTTTGGGGGATCAGTTACGAGCAGTACTTC. This translates into CASSFWGISYEQYF.

This clonotype was seen at least ten times. The rearrangement links TRBV29-1 to TRBJ1-2, with 9 bases identical to TRBD1. V was clipped by 6 bases and J by 4 bases; unmatched bases: 6. Germline CDR1 reads SQVTM; CDR2 reads ANQGSEA. The CDR3 extends over 13 amino acids. CDR3: CSVTGGGIYGYTF. The CDR3 DNA reads TGCAGCGTGACAGGGGGTGGTATCTATGGCTACACCTTC.

This clonotype was seen a few times. The CDR3 sequence: CASSLERSSYEQYF. The CDR3 DNA is TGCGCCAGCAGCTTAGAGCGCAGCTCCTACGAGCAGTACTTC. The V gene is TRBV5-1, the J gene TRBJ2-7; D remains unclear. The CDR3 extends over 14 amino acids. Per germline, CDR1 SGHRS and CDR2 YFSETQ. Trimming removed 2 bases from V and 0 bases from J, with 9 bases in between.

Ten or more counts support this clonotype. V usage is TRBV28 and J usage is TRBJ2-1; D gene unclear. Germline CDR1 is MDHEN and CDR2 is SYDVKM. The V gene lost 3 bases and the J gene lost 6 bases, with 9 bases spanning the gap. This CDR3 contains 13 residues. For the CDR3, the DNA is TGTGCCAGCAGTTTGGACGATGCCAATGAGCAGTTCTTC. It yields the protein CASSLDDANEQFF.

This sequence joins TRBV28 and TRBJ2-7; 8 nucleotides align to TRBD1. This CDR3 has 15 residues. The germline V gene has CDR1 MDHEN and CDR2 SYDVKM. Trimming took 6 bases from V and 3 from J; bases not matched to a gene: 10. This CDR3 reads CASSPGTGRFYEQYF. The DNA for the CDR3 is TGTGCCAGCAGCCCCGGGACAGGTCGATTCTACGAGCAGTACTTC.

This clonotype was observed a few times. V and J are TRBV5-4 and TRBJ2-5, with D uncertain. Germline values: CDR1 SGHNT, CDR2 YYREEE (reference sequence). The V end lost 3 bases, the J end lost 1 base, and 10 bases lay between the germline ends. The CDR3 is 14 residues long. CDR3 sequence reads: CASSSGAFQETQYF. The CDR3 DNA sequence: TGTGCCAGCAGCTCCGGCGCCTTCCAAGAGACCCAGTACTTC.

This clonotype was found many times. The gene calls are TRBV12-3 or TRBV12-4 and TRBJ2-1, with TRBD1 matching 7 bases. CDR3 length: 15 amino acids. The V and J ends lost 2 bases and 2 bases, in that order; junction bases with no gene match: 3. CDR3 in DNA: TGTGCCAGCAGTTTATCGGGACAGCCCTACAATGAGCAGTTCTTC. Amino acid sequence: CASSLSGQPYNEQFF.

At least ten counts were recorded for this clonotype. This chain uses TRBV29-1 with TRBJ2-7; 9 bases agree with TRBD1. Germline V gene data show CDR1 as SQVTM and CDR2 as ANQGSEA. With V trimmed by 3 bases and J by 2 bases, 8 bases remained unmatched. The CDR3 consists of 15 residues. This CDR3 is CSVETGQGSTYEQYF. The CDR3, as DNA: TGCAGCGTTGAGACCGGACAGGGGTCCACCTACGAGCAGTACTTC.

The sample holds many counts of this clonotype. The chain combines TRBV2 with TRBJ2-3, with 7 bases identical to TRBD2. V dropped 5 bases and J dropped 4; count of bases not matched to a gene: 6. CDR3 length: 14 amino acids. From germline, CDR1 is SNHLY and CDR2 FYNNEI. This chain's CDR3 is CASSSSGWADTQYF. CDR3 sequence (DNA): TGTGCCAGCAGTAGTAGCGGGTGGGCAGATACGCAGTATTTT.

This clonotype was seen ten or more times. The rearrangement uses TRBV6-6 and TRBJ2-7, with D uncertain. With 0 bases removed from V and 0 bases from J, the gap between germline ends came to 9 bases. CDR3 length: 15 residues. Germline loops: CDR1 MNHNY, CDR2 SVGAGI (reference sequence). This CDR3 is CASSYSRISSYEQYF. The CDR3 DNA follows: TGTGCCAGCAGTTACTCAAGGATCAGCTCCTACGAGCAGTACTTC.

This clonotype was counted ten times or more. CDR3 loop: CASRLYPQGKNTEAFF. In DNA form, the CDR3 reads TGTGCCAGCAGGCTCTATCCACAGGGGAAGAACACTGAAGCTTTCTTT. This chain uses TRBV6-1 with TRBJ1-1; 7 nucleotides line up with TRBD1. Per germline, CDR1 MNHNS and CDR2 SASEGT. V lost 6 bases, J lost 1 base, and 11 bases stayed unmatched. The CDR3 is 16 amino acids.